These 29 T cell receptor beta chains share one sample of origin, sequenced in a study of T-cell reconstitution after alpha-beta-depleted transplantation in children. Unique molecular identifiers were incorporated into the prepared TCRbeta library. Each CDR3 protein is one row after TCRdb ran MiXCR on the PCR reads. The sample consists of about 1,000,000 distinct CDR3 sequences, roughly 29% of them appearing once. The sample in question was PBMCs, mostly from graft donor cells, obtained 360 days after TCRalphabeta/CD19-depleted stem cell transplant. The receptors derive from a boy younger than two who had a stem cell transplant for SCID, so the T cells may come from the graft donor.

V is TRBV11-2 and J is TRBJ2-1; 9 nucleotides align to TRBD1. In germline, CDR1 is SGHAT, CDR2 FQNNGV. The V gene end was trimmed by 5 bases and the J gene end by 9 bases; junction bases not matched to a gene: 8. This CDR3 comprises 14 residues. CDR3 residues: CASSTRTGVSEQFF. The CDR3 DNA follows: TGTGCCAGCAGCACAAGGACAGGGGTTAGTGAGCAGTTCTTC.

CDR3 amino acids: CAIRGTGIEQFF. In DNA, the CDR3 is TGTGCCATCAGAGGGACAGGGATTGAGCAGTTCTTC. The chain joins TRBV10-3 to TRBJ2-1, with TRBD1 matching 9 bases. Germline loops: CDR1 ENHRY, CDR2 SYGVKD. The CDR3 has 12 residues. Trimming cost V 6 bases and J 9 bases; bases outside gene matches: 3.

There are a few counts of this clonotype. The chain recombines TRBV19 with TRBJ2-1; 9 bases fit TRBD1. The CDR3 totals 16 residues. Germline values: CDR1 LNHDA, CDR2 SQIVND (reference sequence). The trim removed 3 bases at V and 4 bases at J, leaving 7 bases unmatched. DNA of the CDR3: TGTGCCAGTAGTATCGACGGGACAGGGACATACAATGAGCAGTTCTTC. Translated: CASSIDGTGTYNEQFF.

Only a few counts were recorded for this clonotype. The V gene is TRBV7-6, the J gene TRBJ2-5; D is unresolved. CDR1 SGHVS and CDR2 FNYEAQ come from the germline V gene. V lost 2 bases to trimming and J lost 3 bases, with 7 bases between them. This CDR3 has 13 amino acids. The CDR3 nucleotides read TGTGCCAGCAGCTTAAGTCCCGAAGAGACCCAGTACTTC. Translated, it gives CASSLSPEETQYF.

The rearrangement links TRBV9 to TRBJ2-1; tentatively, D is TRBD1 (5 bases). There are 13 residues in the CDR3. The V end lost 0 bases, the J end lost 9 bases, and 10 bases lay between the germline ends. CDR1 SGDLS and CDR2 YYNGEE come from the germline V gene. The DNA of the CDR3 is TGTGCCAGCAGCGTAGCTACGACAGCTGAGCAGTTCTTC. Its protein product is CASSVATTAEQFF.

The CDR3 nucleotides are TGTGCCAGCAGTGAGGGGACAGGGGATTCACCCCTCCACTTT. Encoded protein: CASSEGTGDSPLHF. This chain connects TRBV6-1 to TRBJ1-6; the match to TRBD1 covers 10 bases. CDR1 is MNHNS, CDR2 SASEGT, per germline. CDR3 length equals 14 residues. After removal of 3 bases from V and 8 bases from J, the junction contained 1 base not matched to a gene.

This clonotype was observed at least ten times. This chain links TRBV15 with TRBJ2-2; the D gene is possibly TRBD1 (8 bases). V lost 8 bases and J lost 4, with 17 bases in between. Germline values: CDR1 LNHNV, CDR2 YYDKDF (reference sequence). The CDR3 runs to 15 residues. The CDR3 coding sequence is TGTGCCACCGGGGGGGACAGGACCCCCACCGGGGAGCTGTTTTTT. It translates to CATGGDRTPTGELFF.

V is TRBV18 and J is TRBJ2-3; TRBD1 agrees at 7 bases. The germline gives CDR1 KGHSH, CDR2 LQKENI. The CDR3 consists of 17 residues. Trimming took 3 bases from V and 2 from J; bases not matched to a gene: 11. CDR3 nucleotides: TGTGCCAGCTCACCCAGACCAATGACAGGGATCACAGATACGCAGTATTTT. This sequence encodes CASSPRPMTGITDTQYF.

This chain uses TRBV6-2 or TRBV6-3 with TRBJ2-7; D remains ambiguous. This CDR3 comprises 14 residues. CDR1 is MNHEY and CDR2 is SVGEGT in the germline V gene. Trimming shortened V by 8 bases and J by 0 bases, and 14 bases separated the two germline ends. CDR3 region: CASQMTPGSYEQYF. The CDR3 DNA reads as TGTGCCAGCCAGATGACGCCTGGCTCCTACGAGCAGTACTTC.

This clonotype was seen a few times. In DNA form, the CDR3 reads TGTGCCAGCAGTTTCTTCTCGGGGGGGCCCATGGGTGAGCAGTTCTTC. Its protein product is CASSFFSGGPMGEQFF. The rearrangement joins TRBV27 to TRBJ2-1; 8 positions agree with TRBD2. Germline assignment: CDR1 MNHEY and CDR2 SMNVEV (reference sequence). The ends lost 3 bases at V and 9 bases at J; junction bases unmatched: 13. The CDR3 has 16 amino acids.

This clonotype was counted only a few times. The gene calls are TRBV9 and TRBJ2-3; the D gene is possibly TRBD2 (5 bases). Looked up from germline, CDR1 is SGDLS and CDR2 is YYNGEE. The CDR3 sequence is 13 residues long. Trimming pared 3 bases from V and 4 bases from J, leaving 9 bases between. This CDR3 is CASSADYSDTQYF. The CDR3 region has the DNA TGTGCCAGCAGCGCAGACTACTCAGATACGCAGTATTTT. Variable domain in full (rest from reference TRBV9 and TRBJ2-3): DSGVTQTPKHLITATGQRVTLRCSPRSGDLSVYWYQQSLDQGLQFLIQYYNGEERAKGNILERFSAQQFPDLHSELNLSSLELGDSALYFCASSADYSDTQYFGPGTRLTVL.

This clonotype occurred a few times. This chain uses TRBV5-1 with TRBJ2-7; D perhaps matches TRBD1 (5 bases). The germline CDR1 and CDR2 sequences are SGHRS and YFSETQ. V lost 4 bases and J lost 2, with 13 bases in between. The CDR3 length is 14 residues. The CDR3 sequence is CASSPRQSPYEQYF. DNA of the CDR3: TGCGCCAGCAGCCCGAGACAGAGTCCCTACGAGCAGTACTTC.

The V call is TRBV15, the J call TRBJ2-6; tentatively, D is TRBD2 (6 bases). V was clipped by 4 bases and J by 5 bases, with 18 bases between them. The CDR3 is made up of 17 amino acids. CDR1 is LNHNV and CDR2 is YYDKDF in the germline V gene (reference sequence). The CDR3 region is CATSTAKGRWRANVLTF. The CDR3 DNA sequence: TGTGCCACCAGCACCGCGAAAGGGAGGTGGAGGGCCAACGTCCTGACTTTC.

This chain links TRBV7-9 with TRBJ2-7; TRBD1 aligns across 9 bases. The CDR3 is 15 amino acids. Germline CDR1 and CDR2: SEHNR and FQNEAQ (reference sequence). The V and J ends lost 5 bases and 3 bases, in that order; junction bases with no gene match: 8. CDR3 sequence reads: CASSPLQGAGYEQYF. The DNA for the CDR3 is TGTGCCAGCAGCCCACTACAGGGGGCGGGCTACGAGCAGTACTTC.

The V and J genes are TRBV29-1 and TRBJ2-5; unclear D gene. Trimming shortened V by 1 base and J by 0 bases, and 9 bases separated the two germline ends. The germline V gene encodes CDR1 SQVTM and CDR2 ANQGSEA. This CDR3 spans 14 amino acids. The CDR3 reads CSVEAYQYQETQYF. Here the CDR3 DNA reads TGCAGCGTTGAAGCCTACCAGTACCAAGAGACCCAGTACTTC.

The chain uses TRBV29-1 and TRBJ2-7; no reliable D call. There are 15 residues in the CDR3. Germline V gene data show CDR1 as SQVTM and CDR2 as ANQGSEA. Trimming cost V 6 bases and J 3 bases, with 21 bases left between them. For the CDR3, the DNA is TGCAGCGTCCCAAGGGTATGGCCTTCCTTCTACGAGCAGTACTTC. Its protein product is CSVPRVWPSFYEQYF.

This clonotype was recorded only once. The chain combines TRBV5-1 with TRBJ2-5; 7 nucleotides line up with TRBD1. J was trimmed by 0 bases and V by 0 bases; bases with no gene match: 2. The CDR3 runs 15 residues. The germline V gene has CDR1 SGHRS and CDR2 YFSETQ. As DNA, the CDR3 is TGCGCCAGCAGCTTGGTAGGGACAGACCAAGAGACCCAGTACTTC. This encodes CASSLVGTDQETQYF.

This clonotype appeared a few times. J is TRBJ1-1 and V is TRBV5-1; D uncertain. This CDR3 is built from 15 residues. V was pared by 5 bases and J by 0 bases, with 14 bases between. CDR1 is SGHRS and CDR2 is YFSETQ in the germline V gene. CDR3 DNA: TGCGCCAGCAGACTATTCCCGGACCTGAACACTGAAGCTTTCTTT. Translated, it gives CASRLFPDLNTEAFF.

The CDR3 DNA follows: TGTGCCAGCAGTTTAAAAGGCCTCCGGACTAGCCTGGGGGGAGAGACCCAGTACTTC. Encoded protein: CASSLKGLRTSLGGETQYF. The J gene is TRBJ2-5, the V gene TRBV12-3 or TRBV12-4; TRBD2 matches at 8 bases. J gave up 4 bases and V 2 bases, and 18 bases lay outside the gene matches. The length of the CDR3 is 19 residues.

This sequence joins TRBV6-5 and TRBJ1-1, with TRBD1 as a possible D gene (5 bases). From germline, CDR1 is MNHEY and CDR2 SVGAGI. Deletions cut 4 bases from V and 1 base from J, with 13 bases between. CDR3 length: 15 amino acids. In nucleotides, the CDR3 is TGTGCCAGCAGTTCCCCCCGGGGGGAGAACACTGAAGCTTTCTTT. Its translation: CASSSPRGENTEAFF.

This rearrangement joins TRBV25-1 to TRBJ2-1; 8 nucleotides line up with TRBD2. The germline CDR1 and CDR2 sequences are MGHDK and SYGVNS. There are 17 residues in the CDR3. V lost 5 bases to trimming and J lost 4 bases; unmatched junction nucleotides: 13. The CDR3 region is CASSHEDKRGPYNEQFF. The CDR3 DNA reads as TGTGCCAGCAGTCACGAGGATAAGCGGGGGCCGTACAATGAGCAGTTCTTC.

This chain links TRBV27 with TRBJ2-1; TRBD2 is a possible D gene (6 bases). Germline lookup yields CDR1 MNHEY and CDR2 SMNVEV (reference sequence). The CDR3 totals 13 residues. V gave up 6 bases and J gave up 8 bases, with 14 bases separating them. As DNA, the CDR3 is TGTGCCAGCAGGATACTCGGGGGATATGAGCAGTTCTTC. Its translation: CASRILGGYEQFF.

This clonotype was recorded a few times. The rearrangement joins TRBV7-3 to TRBJ2-1, with D perhaps TRBD1 (5 bases). CDR3 size: 15 residues. Trimming took off 5 bases at V and 8 bases at J, with 19 bases between the two ends. The germline V gene encodes CDR1 SGHTA and CDR2 FQGTGA. The DNA of the CDR3 is TGTGCCAGCAGCAAAAGTGGTGCAGGGCAGGATGAGCAGTTCTTC. Translated: CASSKSGAGQDEQFF.

This clonotype was observed a handful of times. The chain carries TRBV12-3 or TRBV12-4 and TRBJ2-3; D possibly matches TRBD1 or TRBD2 (5 bases each). The CDR3 runs 15 residues. Deletions cut 5 bases from V and 4 bases from J, with 16 bases between. This CDR3 reads CASSLGVLGADTQYF. CDR3 nucleotides: TGTGCCAGCAGTCTCGGGGTCTTGGGGGCAGATACGCAGTATTTT.

This clonotype was seen only a few times. J is TRBJ1-5 and V is TRBV5-1; D call uncertain. This CDR3 spans 15 amino acids. Trimming took off 8 bases at V and 0 bases at J, with 15 bases between the two ends. Per germline, CDR1 SGHRS and CDR2 YFSETQ. Here the CDR3 DNA reads TGCGCCAGTTTAGGCGTGGGTATTAGCAATCAGCCCCAGCATTTT. Translated, it gives CASLGVGISNQPQHF.

The CDR3 bases are TGCAGTGCTAGAGAGGGACCTTCCTACGAGCAGTACTTC. It is translated as CSAREGPSYEQYF. The chain couples TRBV20-1 to TRBJ2-7; tentatively, D is TRBD1 or TRBD2 (5 bases each). Trimming took off 0 bases at V and 1 base at J, with 7 bases between the two ends. The CDR3 is made up of 13 amino acids. The germline CDR1 and CDR2 sequences are DFQATT and SNEGSKA (reference sequence).

This chain links TRBV12-3 or TRBV12-4 with TRBJ2-2; 7 bases are a match to TRBD1. The ends lost 5 bases at V and 7 bases at J; junction bases unmatched: 7. The CDR3 spans 14 residues. Here the CDR3 reads CASSPGTEGGELFF. For the CDR3, the DNA is TGTGCCAGCAGTCCCGGGACAGAGGGCGGGGAGCTGTTTTTT.

This clonotype appeared a single time. The chain couples TRBV6-1 to TRBJ1-5; D is unclear. Germline V CDR1 and CDR2: MNHNS, SASEGT. This CDR3 contains 15 residues. V shed 6 bases and J shed 6 bases, with 18 bases lying between them. This CDR3 reads CASRWTEIVGQPQHF. The CDR3 region has the DNA TGTGCCAGCAGATGGACGGAGATCGTAGGTCAGCCCCAGCATTTT.

The table lists this clonotype with a few counts. Germline and junction disagree at one end, which may indicate a read error. V gene TRBV20-1 combines with J gene TRBJ2-1; 8 nucleotides line up with TRBD2. Germline V gene sequence: CDR1 DFQATT, CDR2 SNEGSKA (reference sequence). This CDR3 comprises 16 residues. The CDR3 protein is CSARDGGTSLYNEQFF. Here the CDR3 DNA reads TGCAGTGCTCGAGACGGGGGGACTAGTTTATACAATGAGCAGTTCTTC.